The following is a TCR beta chain sequence with its context. Its antigen remains unidentified. Measured with immunoSEQ multiplex PCR; TCRdb has only the in-frame clones, and not every one. This sample has around 2.3 million clones; nearly 97% occur once, and the top ten carry around 0.13%. This record belongs to a study of shared clonotypes between healthy human individuals. Turning to the study itself: Participating donors consisted of two women and a few men aged 18 to 49. Broader study findings: The sharing of 4% to 5.5% of naive CD4 clonotypes was seen across a handful of donors.

The CDR3 loop spans 15 amino acids. The V gene's germline CDR1 is LNHDA and CDR2 SQIVND (reference sequence). Unmatched junction bases numbered 12, after V lost 5 bases and J lost 5 bases. The chain carries TRBV19 and TRBJ2-7, with 7 bases fitting TRBD1. The receptor comes from a man between 18 and 35 years old in good health. Material for sequencing was naive CD4+ T cells sorted from blood. Subset reported: CD45RA+ positively selected. CDR3 sequence reads: CASSVGQTDGNEQYF. CDR3 DNA: TGTGCCAGTAGTGTGGGACAGACAGACGGGAACGAGCAGTACTTC.